This is a list of T cell receptor beta chains from one sample in a study of blood T cell repertoires in COVID-19. TCRdb's table, derived via immunoSEQ multiplex PCR, lists solely in-frame clones and lacks some. The data contain 150,000 to 180,000 clones, 80% of them seen just once; the ten biggest clones take up roughly 0.52%. The specimen sequenced was peripheral blood. These receptors all come from a man aged 55 to 70 with acute or convalescent COVID-19. The CDR3 runs from the conserved cysteine through the conserved F or W. D genes are given only for firm matches. Size values are once, few and many counts, or a class for expanded clones, and some rows have none.

cdr3_aa cdr3_nt d_call j_call v_call clone_size
CASSPVAGAGGNTEAFF TGTGCCAGCTCACCAGTCGCCGGGGCGGGGGGGAACACTGAAGCTTTCTTT . TRBJ1-1 TRBV18 .
CASSLSGTGSQPQHF TGTGCCAGCAGCTTAAGCGGGACAGGCAGTCAGCCCCAGCATTTT TRBD1 TRBJ1-5 TRBV7-2 .
CASRTDRLSPYYGYTF TGTGCCAGCAGAACGGACAGGCTGTCCCCCTACTATGGCTACACCTTC TRBD1 TRBJ1-2 TRBV5-4 few
CASSQVSWTISTDTQYF TGCGCCAGCAGCCAAGTAAGTTGGACTATCTCCACAGATACGCAGTATTTT . TRBJ2-3 TRBV4-1 .
CSAYGVGGNTIYF TGCAGCGCTTACGGGGTGGGCGGAAACACCATATATTTT . TRBJ1-3 TRBV29-1 few
CASSSPAAGQYNEQFF TGTGCCAGCAGTTCCCCCGCGGCGGGCCAATACAATGAGCAGTTCTTC . TRBJ2-1 TRBV27 .
CASSLGGQGTYEQYF TGCGCCAGCAGCTTGGGTGGACAGGGGACCTACGAGCAGTACTTC TRBD1 TRBJ2-7 TRBV5-1 .
CASSWADSYEQYF TGTGCCAGCTCATGGGCGGACAGCTACGAGCAGTACTTC . TRBJ2-7 TRBV18 .
CASSPGLRLYEKLFF TGTGCCAGTAGCCCAGGGCTCAGGCTGTACGAAAAACTGTTTTTT . TRBJ1-4 TRBV19 .
CASGSGSHSYNEQFF TGTGCCAGCGGAAGCGGGAGCCACTCCTACAATGAGCAGTTCTTC TRBD2 TRBJ2-1 TRBV27 .
CSVGLAGNEQYF TGCAGCGTTGGCCTAGCGGGGAACGAGCAGTACTTC TRBD2 TRBJ2-7 TRBV29-1 few
CASRPTVNYGYTF TGTGCCAGCAGACCGACAGTTAACTATGGCTACACCTTC . TRBJ1-2 TRBV6-5 few
CASSSQGWGYTF TGTGCCAGCAGTTCCCAGGGTTGGGGCTACACCTTC . TRBJ1-2 TRBV12-3/TRBV12-4 few
CASSPTGTGNYEQYF TGTGCCAGCAGCCCAACTGGGACAGGGAATTACGAGCAGTACTTC TRBD1 TRBJ2-7 TRBV6-5 .
CASSEVGQKAFF TGTGCCAGCAGTGAAGTGGGACAGAAAGCTTTCTTT TRBD1 TRBJ1-1 TRBV6-1 .
CASSTGVQETQYF TGTGCCAGCAGCACAGGGGTGCAAGAGACCCAGTACTTC TRBD1 TRBJ2-5 TRBV11-3 .
CASSLHGGQAITGELFF TGTGCCAGTAGCCTCCATGGGGGACAGGCAATCACCGGGGAGCTGTTTTTT TRBD1 TRBJ2-2 TRBV19 .
CASSPTRNTIYF TGTGCCAGCAGTCCCACGCGGAACACCATATATTTT . TRBJ1-3 TRBV28 .
CASSPGSSNEKLFF TGCGCCAGCAGCCCCGGGTCCTCTAATGAAAAACTGTTTTTT . TRBJ1-4 TRBV4-1 .
CASSKEEGGLNEQFF TGTGCCAGCAGCAAAGAGGAAGGGGGCCTCAATGAGCAGTTCTTC . TRBJ2-1 TRBV21-1 .
CASRAFNPGEKLFF TGTGCCAGCAGGGCTTTCAACCCAGGGGAAAAACTGTTTTTT . TRBJ1-4 TRBV7-2 .
CASRGPSSEKLFF TGTGCCAGCAGGGGCCCGAGTTCTGAAAAACTGTTTTTT . TRBJ1-4 TRBV6-5 .
CASMRAPNQPQHF TGTGCCAGCATGAGAGCGCCCAATCAGCCCCAGCATTTT . TRBJ1-5 TRBV27 .
CASTRQGAGDTQYF TGTGCCAGCACCAGACAGGGGGCGGGAGATACGCAGTATTTT TRBD1 TRBJ2-3 TRBV27 .
CATSDRGFSGYTF TGTGCCACCAGTGACAGGGGATTTTCTGGCTACACCTTC . TRBJ1-2 TRBV24-1 .
CATSRARGVGGNQPQHF TGTGCCACCAGCAGAGCCAGGGGAGTTGGGGGCAATCAGCCCCAGCATTTT . TRBJ1-5 TRBV15 .
CARSSSRGGTEAFF TGTGCCAGAAGCTCGTCACGAGGGGGCACTGAAGCTTTCTTT . TRBJ1-1 TRBV5-3 once
CASSRNLAGVEEQYF TGTGCCAGCAGCCGAAACCTAGCGGGAGTGGAGGAGCAGTACTTC TRBD2 TRBJ2-7 TRBV4-2 few
CATTGTVSGNTIYF TGTGCCACTACCGGTACGGTCTCTGGAAACACCATATATTTT . TRBJ1-3 TRBV19 .
CASSQLDRADTEAFF TGCGCCAGCAGCCAATTAGACAGGGCGGACACTGAAGCTTTCTTT TRBD1 TRBJ1-1 TRBV4-1 .
CASSLVGQGLTDTQYF TGCGCCAGCAGCTTGGTGGGACAGGGGCTAACAGATACGCAGTATTTT TRBD1 TRBJ2-3 TRBV5-1 .
CASSKVLRGPSSYEQYF TGTGCCAGCAGCAAAGTCCTCAGGGGTCCCAGCTCCTACGAGCAGTACTTC . TRBJ2-7 TRBV21-1 .
CASSSGLHNEQFF TGCGCCAGCAGCTCGGGACTCCACAATGAGCAGTTCTTC . TRBJ2-1 TRBV5-1 .
CASSLGASGGRSYNEQFF TGTGCCAGCAGCTTAGGGGCTAGCGGGGGCCGCTCCTACAATGAGCAGTTCTTC TRBD2 TRBJ2-1 TRBV11-2 .
CASRRGRETQYF TGCGCCAGCAGGCGGGGGAGGGAGACCCAGTACTTC TRBD2 TRBJ2-5 TRBV5-1 few
CASSPQGQGGNSYEQYF TGCGCCAGCAGCCCCCAAGGCCAGGGGGGTAACTCCTACGAGCAGTACTTC . TRBJ2-7 TRBV5-1 few
CASSLAVSGNGYTF TGCGCCAGCAGCTTGGCTGTCTCAGGGAATGGCTACACCTTC . TRBJ1-2 TRBV5-1 .
CASSLGTRADTQYF TGTGCCAGCAGTCTAGGGACAAGGGCAGATACGCAGTATTTT . TRBJ2-3 TRBV2 .
CASSYLRRVGNQPQHF TGTGCCAGCAGTTACCTAAGGCGGGTCGGCAATCAGCCCCAGCATTTT . TRBJ1-5 TRBV6-2/TRBV6-3 .
CASRPGQVNTEAFF TGTGCCAGCAGACCGGGACAGGTGAACACTGAAGCTTTCTTT TRBD1 TRBJ1-1 TRBV5-8 .
CASSDSTGFGGYTF TGTGCCAGCAGTGACTCGACAGGCTTCGGTGGCTACACCTTC . TRBJ1-2 TRBV6-4 .
CSAELTGRWDTQYF TGCAGCGCTGAACTGACAGGGCGGTGGGATACGCAGTATTTT TRBD1 TRBJ2-3 TRBV29-1 .
CASSTQDTEAFF TGTGCCAGTAGTACCCAGGACACTGAAGCTTTCTTT . TRBJ1-1 TRBV19 once
CASQTGTGVYEQYF TGTGCCAGCCAAACCGGGACAGGGGTGTACGAGCAGTACTTC TRBD1 TRBJ2-7 TRBV6-5 few
CASSYSNPARTGELFF TGTGCCAGCAGTTACTCTAACCCCGCGCGCACCGGGGAGCTGTTTTTT . TRBJ2-2 TRBV6-5 .
CASSLDTGQTWYGYTF TGTGCCAGCAGCTTGGATACTGGACAGACCTGGTATGGCTACACCTTC . TRBJ1-2 TRBV5-4 .
CASSFGQGANQPQHF TGTGCCAGCAGCTTTGGGCAGGGGGCGAATCAGCCCCAGCATTTT TRBD1 TRBJ1-5 TRBV7-9 once
CASSGNRGQVNTEAFF TGCGCCAGCAGCGGAAACAGGGGACAAGTTAACACTGAAGCTTTCTTT TRBD1 TRBJ1-1 TRBV5-1 .
CASMAGGTGELFF TGCGCCAGCATGGCGGGGGGCACCGGGGAGCTGTTTTTT TRBD2 TRBJ2-2 TRBV4-1 .
CASSQDVPTSGTLDTQYF TGTGCCAGCAGCCAAGACGTTCCGACTAGCGGGACTTTAGATACGCAGTATTTT TRBD2 TRBJ2-3 TRBV3-1/TRBV3-2 .
CASSPNRDRGVSSPLHF TGTGCCAGCAGCCCAAATCGGGACAGGGGGGTCTCTTCACCCCTCCACTTT TRBD1 TRBJ1-6 TRBV7-2 .
CASSRGHLETQYF TGTGCTAGCAGCCGGGGACACCTAGAGACCCAGTACTTC . TRBJ2-5 TRBV7-7 .
CASSSYGGADEQFF TGTGCCAGCAGCTCGTACGGGGGGGCCGATGAGCAGTTCTTC TRBD2 TRBJ2-1 TRBV7-9 .
CASSPPGANYGYTF TGTGCCAGCAGTCCGCCCGGAGCTAACTATGGCTACACCTTC . TRBJ1-2 TRBV6-2/TRBV6-3 .
CASSSGTLRHF TGTGCCAGCAGTTCCGGGACTCTTAGGCATTTT . TRBJ1-5 TRBV28 few
CASMGAGGSYGYTF TGTGCCAGCATGGGGGCAGGGGGCAGCTATGGCTACACCTTC TRBD1 TRBJ1-2 TRBV2 few
CASSLAAARQQFF TGTGCCAGCAGCTTAGCAGCGGCACGGCAGCAGTTCTTC . TRBJ2-1 TRBV7-9 .
CSGRTGGETQYF TGCAGCGGTAGGACAGGGGGAGAGACCCAGTACTTC TRBD1 TRBJ2-5 TRBV29-1 few
CASSVVKGSGGHTDTQYF TGTGCCAGCAGCGTAGTAAAAGGTAGCGGGGGGCACACAGATACGCAGTATTTT TRBD2 TRBJ2-3 TRBV9 .
CASSPRLAGGTDTQYF TGTGCCAGCTCACCAAGACTAGCGGGGGGCACAGATACGCAGTATTTT TRBD2 TRBJ2-3 TRBV18 .